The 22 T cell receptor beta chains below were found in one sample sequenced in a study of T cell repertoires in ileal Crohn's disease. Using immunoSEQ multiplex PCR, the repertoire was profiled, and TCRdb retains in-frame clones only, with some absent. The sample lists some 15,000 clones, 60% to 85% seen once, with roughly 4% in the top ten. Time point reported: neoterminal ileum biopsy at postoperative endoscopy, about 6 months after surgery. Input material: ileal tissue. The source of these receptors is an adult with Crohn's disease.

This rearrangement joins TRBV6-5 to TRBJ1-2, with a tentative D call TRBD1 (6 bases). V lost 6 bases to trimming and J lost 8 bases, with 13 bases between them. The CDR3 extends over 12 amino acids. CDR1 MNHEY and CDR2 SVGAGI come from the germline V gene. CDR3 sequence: CASSPRGEGYTF. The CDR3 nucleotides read TGTGCCAGCAGCCCCAGGGGAGAAGGCTACACCTTC.

The CDR3 DNA follows: TGTGCCAGCAGCCTTAAACCCCCACTAGCGGCCTACCCCTACGAGCAGTACTTC. Protein product: CASSLKPPLAAYPYEQYF. The J gene is TRBJ2-7, the V gene TRBV27; 8 nucleotides agree with TRBD2. CDR3 length equals 18 residues. Germline trimming cut 6 bases from V and 2 bases from J; bases unmatched to any gene: 18. The V gene's germline CDR1 is MNHEY and CDR2 SMNVEV (reference sequence).

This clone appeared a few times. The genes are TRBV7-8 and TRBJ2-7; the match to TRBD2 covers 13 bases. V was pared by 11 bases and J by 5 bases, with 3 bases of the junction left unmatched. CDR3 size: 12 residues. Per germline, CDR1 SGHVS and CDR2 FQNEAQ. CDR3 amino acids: CASGTSGNEQYF. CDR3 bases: TGTGCCTCTGGGACTAGCGGGAACGAGCAGTACTTC.

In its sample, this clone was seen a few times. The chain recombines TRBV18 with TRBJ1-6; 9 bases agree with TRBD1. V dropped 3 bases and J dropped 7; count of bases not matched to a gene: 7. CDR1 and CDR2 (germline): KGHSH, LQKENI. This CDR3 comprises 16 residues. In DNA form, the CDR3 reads TGTGCCAGCTCACCCTTCGGACAGGGGAACAATTCACCCCTCCACTTT. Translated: CASSPFGQGNNSPLHF.

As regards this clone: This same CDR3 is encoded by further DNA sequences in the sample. In nucleotides, the CDR3 is TGTGCCAGCAGCTCAGACAATGAGCAGTTCTTC. Amino acids: CASSSDNEQFF. The chain employs TRBV5-4 and TRBJ2-1; D not resolved. The V gene's germline CDR1 is SGHNT and CDR2 YYREEE (reference sequence). Trimming shortened V by 3 bases and J by 5 bases, and 3 bases separated the two germline ends. The CDR3 is 11 residues long.

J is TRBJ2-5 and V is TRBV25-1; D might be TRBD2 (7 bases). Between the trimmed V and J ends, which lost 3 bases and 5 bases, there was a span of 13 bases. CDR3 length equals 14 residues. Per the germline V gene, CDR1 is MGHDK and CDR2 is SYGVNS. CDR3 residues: CASSDSGGAETQYF. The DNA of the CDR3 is TGTGCCAGCAGTGATAGTGGGGGGGCTGAGACCCAGTACTTC.

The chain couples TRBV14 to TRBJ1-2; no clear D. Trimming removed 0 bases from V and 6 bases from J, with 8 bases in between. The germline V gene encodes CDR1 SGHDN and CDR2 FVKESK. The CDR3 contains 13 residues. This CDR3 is CASSQDLGNGYTF. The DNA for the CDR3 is TGTGCCAGCAGCCAAGATCTGGGGAATGGCTACACCTTC.

CDR3: CASSPRDSNEKLFF. The CDR3 bases are TGTGCCAGCTCACCCCGGGACAGCAATGAAAAACTGTTTTTT. The chain carries TRBV18 and TRBJ1-4; 7 bases line up with TRBD1. There are 14 residues in the CDR3. The V gene's germline CDR1 is KGHSH and CDR2 LQKENI. After removal of 3 bases from V and 5 bases from J, the junction contained 3 bases not matched to a gene.

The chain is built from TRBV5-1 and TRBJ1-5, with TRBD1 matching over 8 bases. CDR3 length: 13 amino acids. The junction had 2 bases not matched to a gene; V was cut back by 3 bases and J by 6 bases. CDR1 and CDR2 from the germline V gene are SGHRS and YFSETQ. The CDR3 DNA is TGCGCCAGCAGCTCCAGGGGGCCTCAGCCCCAGCATTTT. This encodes CASSSRGPQPQHF. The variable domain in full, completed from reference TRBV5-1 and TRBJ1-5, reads KAGVTQTPRYLIKTRGQQVTLSCSPISGHRSVSWYQQTPGQGLQFLFEYFSETQRNKGNFPGRFSGRQFSNSRSEMNVSTLELGDSALYLCASSSRGPQPQHFGDGTRLSIL.

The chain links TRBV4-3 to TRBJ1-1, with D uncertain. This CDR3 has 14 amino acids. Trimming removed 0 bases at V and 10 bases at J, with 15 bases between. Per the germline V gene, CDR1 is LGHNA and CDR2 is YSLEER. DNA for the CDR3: TGCGCCAGCAGCCAAGACGGGGAGGGCGCGAGAGCTTTCTTT. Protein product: CASSQDGEGARAFF.

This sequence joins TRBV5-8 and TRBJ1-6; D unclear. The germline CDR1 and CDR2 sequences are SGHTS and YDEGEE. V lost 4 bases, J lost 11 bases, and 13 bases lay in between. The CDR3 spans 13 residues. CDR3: CASSAGGSPPLHF. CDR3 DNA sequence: TGTGCCAGCAGCGCTGGAGGGTCCCCACCCCTCCACTTT.

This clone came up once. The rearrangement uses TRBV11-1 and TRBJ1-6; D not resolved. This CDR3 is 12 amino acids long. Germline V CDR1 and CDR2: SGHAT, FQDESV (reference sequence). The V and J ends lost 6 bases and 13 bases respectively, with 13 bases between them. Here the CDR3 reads CASSSRRAPLHF. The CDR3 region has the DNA TGTGCCAGCAGTTCCCGGAGGGCCCCCCTCCACTTT.

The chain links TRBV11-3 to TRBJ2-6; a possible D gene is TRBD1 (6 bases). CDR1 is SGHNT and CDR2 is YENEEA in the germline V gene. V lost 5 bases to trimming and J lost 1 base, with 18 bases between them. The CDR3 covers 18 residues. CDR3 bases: TGTGCCAGCAGCCCCCAGGTCCTGGGGACATCTGGGGCCAACGTCCTGACTTTC. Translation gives CASSPQVLGTSGANVLTF.

The CDR3 DNA follows: TGTGCCTGGAGTTACTGGAGGACTAGCACAGATACGCAGTATTTT. It yields the protein CAWSYWRTSTDTQYF. V is TRBV30 and J is TRBJ2-3; tentatively, D is TRBD2 (5 bases). The germline V gene has CDR1 GTSNPN and CDR2 SVGIG (reference sequence). The ends were cut back, 2 bases at V and 0 bases at J, with 12 bases in the middle. The CDR3 spans 15 residues. Variable domain in full (rest from reference TRBV30 and TRBJ2-3): SQTIHQWPATLVQPVGSPLSLECTVEGTSNPNLYWYRQAAGRGLQLLFYSVGIGQISSEVPQNLSASRPQDRQFILSSKKLLLSDSGFYLCAWSYWRTSTDTQYFGPGTRLTVL.

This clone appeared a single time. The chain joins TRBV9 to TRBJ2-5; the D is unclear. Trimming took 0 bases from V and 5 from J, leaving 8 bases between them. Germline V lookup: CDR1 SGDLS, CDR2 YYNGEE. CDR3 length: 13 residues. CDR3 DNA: TGTGCCAGCAGCGTAGAAGGGATCGAGACCCAGTACTTC. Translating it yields CASSVEGIETQYF.

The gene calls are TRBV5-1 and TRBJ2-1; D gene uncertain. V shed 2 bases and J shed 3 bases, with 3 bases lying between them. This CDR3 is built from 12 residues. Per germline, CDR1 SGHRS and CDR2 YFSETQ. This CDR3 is CASSFNYNEQFF. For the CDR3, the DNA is TGCGCCAGCAGCTTCAACTACAATGAGCAGTTCTTC. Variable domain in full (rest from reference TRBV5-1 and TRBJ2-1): KAGVTQTPRYLIKTRGQQVTLSCSPISGHRSVSWYQQTPGQGLQFLFEYFSETQRNKGNFPGRFSGRQFSNSRSEMNVSTLELGDSALYLCASSFNYNEQFFGPGTRLTVL.

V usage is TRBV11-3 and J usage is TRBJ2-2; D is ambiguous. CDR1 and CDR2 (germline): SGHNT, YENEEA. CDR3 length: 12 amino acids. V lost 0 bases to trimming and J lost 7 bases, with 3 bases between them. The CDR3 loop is CASSLDVGELFF. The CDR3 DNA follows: TGTGCCAGCAGCTTAGATGTCGGGGAGCTGTTTTTT.

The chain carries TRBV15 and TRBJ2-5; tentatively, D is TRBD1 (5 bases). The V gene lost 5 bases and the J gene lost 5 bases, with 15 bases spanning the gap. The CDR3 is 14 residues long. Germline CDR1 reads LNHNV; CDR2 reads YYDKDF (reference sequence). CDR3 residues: CATSLRTPGETQYF. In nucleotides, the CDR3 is TGTGCCACCAGCTTAAGGACCCCAGGGGAGACCCAGTACTTC.

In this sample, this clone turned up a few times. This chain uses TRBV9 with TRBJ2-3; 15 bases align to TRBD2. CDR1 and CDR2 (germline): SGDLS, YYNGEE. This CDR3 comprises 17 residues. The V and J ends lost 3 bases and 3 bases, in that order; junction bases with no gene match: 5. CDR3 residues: CASSGTSGGAWTDTQYF. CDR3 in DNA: TGTGCCAGCAGCGGGACTAGCGGGGGGGCCTGGACAGATACGCAGTATTTT.

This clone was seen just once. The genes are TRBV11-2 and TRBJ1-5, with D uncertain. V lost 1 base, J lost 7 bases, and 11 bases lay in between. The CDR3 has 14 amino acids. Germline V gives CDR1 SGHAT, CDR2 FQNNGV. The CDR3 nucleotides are TGTGCCAGCAGCTTAGTAGGACCCAGACAGCCCCAGCATTTT. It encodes CASSLVGPRQPQHF.

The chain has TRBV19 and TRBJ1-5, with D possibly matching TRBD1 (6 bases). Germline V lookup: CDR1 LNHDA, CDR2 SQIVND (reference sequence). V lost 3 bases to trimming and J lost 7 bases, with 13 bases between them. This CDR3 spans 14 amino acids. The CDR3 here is CASSMIRGNQPQHF. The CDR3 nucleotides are TGTGCCAGTAGTATGATCAGGGGTAACCAGCCCCAGCATTTT.

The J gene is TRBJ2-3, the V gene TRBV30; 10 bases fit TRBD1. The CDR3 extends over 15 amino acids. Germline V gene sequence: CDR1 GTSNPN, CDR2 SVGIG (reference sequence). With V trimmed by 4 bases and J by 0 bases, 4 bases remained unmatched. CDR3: CAWNRQGASTDTQYF. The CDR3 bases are TGTGCCTGGAACCGACAGGGGGCTAGCACAGATACGCAGTATTTT. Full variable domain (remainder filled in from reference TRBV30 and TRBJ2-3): SQTIHQWPATLVQPVGSPLSLECTVEGTSNPNLYWYRQAAGRGLQLLFYSVGIGQISSEVPQNLSASRPQDRQFILSSKKLLLSDSGFYLCAWNRQGASTDTQYFGPGTRLTVL.